This T cell receptor (beta chain) was captured in a study of control samples from healthy donors and cancer patients. Profiled with immunoSEQ multiplex PCR; TCRdb holds only in-frame clones, not every one. The sample yields about 170,000 clones, 91% seen once. Trimming cost V 6 bases and J 2 bases; bases outside gene matches: 3. Germline V gives CDR1 SNHLY, CDR2 FYNNEI. The CDR3 contains 13 residues. V gene TRBV2 combines with J gene TRBJ1-2; 7 positions match TRBD1. The sequence was obtained from a woman aged 25 to 39 in good health. What was sequenced was blood. The CDR3 protein is CASRLTGNYGYTF. The CDR3 DNA reads TGTGCCAGCAGGCTGACAGGGAACTATGGCTACACCTTC.